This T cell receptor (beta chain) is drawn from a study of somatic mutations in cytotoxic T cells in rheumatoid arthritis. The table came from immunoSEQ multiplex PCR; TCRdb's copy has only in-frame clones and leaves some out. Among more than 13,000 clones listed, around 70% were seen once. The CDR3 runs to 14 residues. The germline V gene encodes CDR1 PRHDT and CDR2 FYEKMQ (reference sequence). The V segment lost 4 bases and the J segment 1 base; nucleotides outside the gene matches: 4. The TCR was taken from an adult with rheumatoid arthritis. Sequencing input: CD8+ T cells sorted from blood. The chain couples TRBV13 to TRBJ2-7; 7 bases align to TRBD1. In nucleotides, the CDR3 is TGTGCCAGCAGCTCCGGACAGGAATCCTACGAGCAGTACTTC. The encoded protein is CASSSGQESYEQYF.